Shown below are 20 T cell receptor beta chains from a single sample sequenced in a study of shared clonotypes between healthy human individuals. Assay used: immunoSEQ multiplex PCR; TCRdb lists only in-frame clones, some missing. The sample lists about 2.3 million clones, less than 95% occurring once. Material: naive CD4+ T cells from PBMCs. The subset denotes: CD45RA+ positively selected. These receptors originate from a man between 18 and 35 years old in good health. Some clones in this sample may be carry-over from other donors' samples.

The chain recombines TRBV15 with TRBJ2-1; TRBD2 matches 8 bases. This CDR3 has 15 amino acids. V dropped 6 bases and J dropped 4; count of bases not matched to a gene: 8. Per the germline V gene, CDR1 is LNHNV and CDR2 is YYDKDF (reference sequence). The CDR3 DNA reads as TGTGCCACCAGTACGGGGGGGCGGGGGTACAATGAGCAGTTCTTC. This translates into CATSTGGRGYNEQFF.

The CDR3 is CASSDGGESDTQYF. The CDR3 coding sequence is TGCGCCAGCAGTGATGGGGGGGAATCAGATACGCAGTATTTT. The rearrangement uses TRBV10-1 and TRBJ2-3; 7 bases align to TRBD2. J lost 4 bases, V lost 3 bases, and 4 bases had no gene match. This CDR3 spans 14 amino acids. Germline V gene lookup returns CDR1 WNHNN and CDR2 SYGVQD (reference sequence).

V gene TRBV28 combines with J gene TRBJ2-7; D remains unclear. Germline V gene lookup returns CDR1 MDHEN and CDR2 SYDVKM. This CDR3 contains 13 residues. Trimming shortened V by 6 bases and J by 3 bases, and 12 bases separated the two germline ends. The DNA for the CDR3 is TGTGCCAGCAGCCTAGGGTTTTACTACGAGCAGTACTTC. This sequence encodes CASSLGFYYEQYF.

This chain connects TRBV28 to TRBJ1-2; 7 bases map to TRBD1. The junction had 10 bases not matched to a gene; V was cut back by 4 bases and J by 8 bases. The CDR3 runs to 14 residues. CDR1 is MDHEN, CDR2 SYDVKM, per germline. CDR3 DNA sequence: TGTGCCAGCAGTTCGACCGGGACAGTATCCGGCTACACCTTC. Protein product: CASSSTGTVSGYTF.

As to this clone: At one boundary the junction diverges from the germline segment, which might be a read error. Within the sample, other DNA sequences also encode this same CDR3. The rearrangement joins TRBV30 to TRBJ2-3; D is undetermined. The length of the CDR3 is 14 residues. Per germline, CDR1 GTSNPN and CDR2 SVGIG (reference sequence). In DNA, the CDR3 is TGTGCCTGGAGTGTCGGGCAAAGCACAGATACGCAGTACTTT. This sequence encodes CAWSVGQSTDTQYF. Based on the CDR3 plus reference TRBV30 and TRBJ2-3, the full variable domain is SQTIHQWPATLVQPVGSPLSLECTVEGTSNPNLYWYRQAAGRGLQLLFYSVGIGQISSEVPQNLSASRPQDRQFILSSKKLLLSDSGFYLCAWSVGQSTDTQYFGPGTRLTVL.

The chain employs TRBV29-1 and TRBJ2-7; a possible D gene is TRBD2 (6 bases). This CDR3 has 12 amino acids. Trimming shortened V by 6 bases and J by 3 bases, and 12 bases separated the two germline ends. Per germline, CDR1 SQVTM and CDR2 ANQGSEA. The CDR3 is CSVGGLYYEQYF. The DNA of the CDR3 is TGCAGCGTGGGGGGACTGTACTACGAGCAGTACTTC.

As for this clone: The identical CDR3 is also encoded by other nucleotide sequences in the sample. The chain combines TRBV18 with TRBJ1-2, with D possibly matching TRBD1 (6 bases). Germline V gene data show CDR1 as KGHSH and CDR2 as LQKENI. The CDR3 totals 13 residues. V lost 3 bases and J lost 5, with 10 bases in between. The CDR3 sequence is CASSPGQNYGYTF. The CDR3 bases are TGTGCCAGCTCACCTGGACAGAATTATGGCTACACCTTC.

V and J are TRBV7-9 and TRBJ2-6; D could derive from TRBD1 or TRBD2 (5 bases each). Germline V lookup: CDR1 SEHNR, CDR2 FQNEAQ (reference sequence). V lost 10 bases and J 2 bases, leaving 12 bases between the germline ends. The CDR3 consists of 14 residues. The CDR3 DNA sequence: TGTGCCACCGCGCAGGGAGCTGGGGCCAACGTCCTGACTTTC. Encoded protein: CATAQGAGANVLTF.

This clone was recorded only once. This sequence joins TRBV6-6 and TRBJ2-4; D call uncertain. Trimming cost V 3 bases and J 0 bases, with 6 bases left between them. This CDR3 has 14 amino acids. Germline CDR1 and CDR2: MNHNY and SVGAGI (reference sequence). CDR3 nucleotide sequence: TGTGCCAGCAGTTATTTGGCAGCCAAAAACATTCAGTACTTC. Its translation: CASSYLAAKNIQYF.

This clone has just one count. This sequence joins TRBV13 and TRBJ2-7, with no clear D. V was shortened by 4 bases and J by 3 bases, with 13 bases between the two germline ends. This CDR3 is built from 14 residues. Germline assignment: CDR1 PRHDT and CDR2 FYEKMQ (reference sequence). CDR3 loop: CASSSTTPNYEQYF. For the CDR3, the DNA is TGTGCCAGCAGCTCGACAACACCTAACTACGAGCAGTACTTC.

The rearrangement uses TRBV9 and TRBJ2-3, with D perhaps matching TRBD2 (7 bases). Germline V gene data show CDR1 as SGDLS and CDR2 as YYNGEE. There are 18 residues in the CDR3. V lost 3 bases and J 5 bases, leaving 25 bases between the germline ends. The CDR3 reads CASSALGGLGGSGDTQYF. For the CDR3, the DNA is TGTGCCAGCAGCGCCCTAGGGGGGTTGGGAGGGAGTGGAGATACGCAGTATTTT.

The V and J genes are TRBV2 and TRBJ2-7, with no clear D. V was trimmed by 4 bases and J by 5 bases, leaving 6 bases between them. CDR3 length: 11 residues. Germline V gene data show CDR1 as SNHLY and CDR2 as FYNNEI. Here the CDR3 DNA reads TGTGCCAGCAGTGTGTCAAACGAGCAGTACTTC. Translating it yields CASSVSNEQYF.

The chain is built from TRBV29-1 and TRBJ1-2; 9 bases are shared with TRBD1. The CDR3 has 14 residues. J was trimmed by 8 bases and V by 2 bases; bases with no gene match: 9. Germline CDR1 reads SQVTM; CDR2 reads ANQGSEA. The CDR3 region is CSVESTGGGGGYTF. CDR3 sequence (DNA): TGCAGCGTTGAATCCACAGGGGGCGGGGGAGGCTACACCTTC.

The chain couples TRBV11-2 to TRBJ1-4, with D unresolved. The CDR3 is 15 amino acids. Trimming removed 6 bases from V and 5 bases from J, with 16 bases in between. CDR1 is SGHAT and CDR2 is FQNNGV in the germline V gene. CDR3 nucleotide sequence: TGTGCCAGCAGACTACGCTCCAGCTTAAATGAAAAACTGTTTTTT. Residues: CASRLRSSLNEKLFF.

The rearrangement links TRBV2 to TRBJ2-2, with 14 bases that match TRBD2. The CDR3 has 17 residues. The J segment lost 0 bases and the V segment lost 4 bases, leaving 1 base of the junction unmatched. Looked up from germline, CDR1 is SNHLY and CDR2 is FYNNEI. The CDR3 here is CASSVTSGRANTGELFF. CDR3 nucleotide sequence: TGTGCCAGCAGTGTGACTAGCGGGAGGGCGAACACCGGGGAGCTGTTTTTT.

This clone appeared once. This sequence joins TRBV30 and TRBJ1-2, with D unresolved. This CDR3 has 13 amino acids. Trimming took off 5 bases at V and 6 bases at J, with 16 bases between the two ends. In germline, CDR1 is GTSNPN, CDR2 SVGIG (reference sequence). DNA for the CDR3: TGTGCCTGGTCCCCACGGGCCCGGGATGGCTACACCTTC. It translates to CAWSPRARDGYTF.

The rearrangement links TRBV6-1 to TRBJ1-5, with 7 bases matching TRBD1. The CDR3 sequence is 14 residues long. The V gene end was trimmed by 5 bases and the J gene end by 2 bases; junction bases not matched to a gene: 3. Germline V CDR1 and CDR2: MNHNS, SASEGT. In nucleotides, the CDR3 is TGTGCCAGCAGTCCCGACAGGGGCAATCAGCCCCAGCATTTT. Its translation: CASSPDRGNQPQHF.

This chain uses TRBV5-4 with TRBJ2-1, with D possibly TRBD1 on 5 matching bases. Germline CDR1 is SGHNT and CDR2 is YYREEE (reference sequence). The CDR3 is made up of 16 amino acids. V gave up 6 bases and J gave up 7 bases, with 23 bases separating them. The CDR3: CASTSPRPGLRNEQFF. The CDR3 region has the DNA TGTGCCAGCACCTCCCCCCGGCCAGGGCTTAGGAATGAGCAGTTCTTC.

The rearrangement joins TRBV10-3 to TRBJ2-7; D remains unclear. Per the germline V gene, CDR1 is ENHRY and CDR2 is SYGVKD. There are 13 residues in the CDR3. V was clipped by 6 bases and J by 4 bases, with 13 bases between them. The CDR3: CAIRVDHPYEQYF. CDR3 coding DNA: TGTGCCATCAGGGTGGACCACCCATACGAGCAGTACTTC.

V usage is TRBV10-3 and J usage is TRBJ2-5; a possible D gene is TRBD2 (6 bases). V lost 4 bases and J lost 2, with 11 bases in between. There are 14 residues in the CDR3. Germline values: CDR1 ENHRY, CDR2 SYGVKD. The CDR3 sequence: CAISGTSLQETQYF. The CDR3 nucleotides read TGTGCCATCAGTGGAACTAGCCTACAAGAGACCCAGTACTTC.